The clone carrying this TCR beta chain has only one observation. Its target is not known. Generated by immunoSEQ multiplex PCR, the TCRdb table keeps only in-frame clones and is missing some. Seen here are about 160,000 clones, around nine tenths observed once, and the top ten hold roughly 4.2%. This CDR3 region has 16 residues. V was shortened by 4 bases and J by 5 bases, with 17 bases between the two germline ends. Germline CDR1 is SNHLY and CDR2 is FYNNEI. This specimen comes from a study of cytomegalovirus exposure and HLA in healthy donors. Points from the study as a whole: Associated with cytomegalovirus, according to the listing, were fewer than 200 TCR beta chains.

The origin of this receptor is a man younger than 30 in good health and CMV-seropositive. The chain links TRBV2 to TRBJ1-4; D unclear. Sequenced: PBMCs. This CDR3 is CASSGLPWRGNEKLFF. The CDR3 DNA follows: TGTGCCAGCAGTGGTCTCCCCTGGCGAGGAAATGAAAAACTGTTTTTT.